This T cell receptor beta chain was retrieved from a study of blood T cell repertoires in COVID-19. TCRdb's table, derived via immunoSEQ multiplex PCR, lists solely in-frame clones and lacks some. This sample has approximately 160,000 clones, with roughly 72% found just once. Trimming cost V 0 bases and J 2 bases; bases outside gene matches: 5. Germline CDR1 is MNHEY and CDR2 is SVGAGI. CDR3 size: 16 residues. The receptor was derived from a woman over 75 with acute or convalescent COVID-19. Sequences were obtained from peripheral blood. The genes are TRBV6-5 and TRBJ2-7, with TRBD2 matching over 9 bases. CDR3 region: CASSYSMRGGPYEQYF. In nucleotides, the CDR3 is TGTGCCAGCAGTTACTCGATGCGGGGGGGCCCCTACGAGCAGTACTTC.